This T cell receptor beta chain came from a study of T cells in Graves' hyperthyroidism and ophthalmopathy. Hyperthyroidism, newly diagnosed and lasting under 2 months, affected patients aged 18 to 65. Amplification targeted TCR beta CDR3 regions from RNA transcripts. First-round RT-PCR of the TCR CDR3 relied on the HTBI primer set. Each CDR3 protein is one row after TCRdb ran MiXCR on the multiplex PCR reads. The profile covers around 340,000 distinct CDR3 sequences, with 15% to 20% appearing a single time and approximately 49% taken by the ten largest. This clonotype has more than one count but fewer than ten. Trimming removed 4 bases from V and 7 bases from J; junction bases left unmatched: 7. Germline-derived CDR1 and CDR2 are SGHRS and YFSETQ. This CDR3 comprises 15 residues.

V usage is TRBV5-1 and J usage is TRBJ2-1; 11 bases map to TRBD1. This TCR derives from a woman in her forties or fifties with Graves' hyperthyroidism. Sequencing input: blood. The CDR3 here is CASSETGTGGNEQFF. The CDR3, as DNA: TGCGCCAGCAGCGAGACCGGGACAGGGGGTAATGAGCAGTTCTTC.